Listed below are T cell receptor beta chains from one sample, sequenced in a study of cytomegalovirus exposure and HLA in healthy donors. Assay: immunoSEQ multiplex PCR; the TCRdb copy retains only in-frame clones and omits some. The table shows 70,000 to 95,000 clones, with over 85% occurring only once. Material: PBMCs. These receptors came from a young woman in good health and CMV-seronegative. Each CDR3 is given without its conserved first and last residue.

ASSSGQVLNTEAF,TRBV5-6,TRBJ1-1
ASKKPGLSTDTQY,TRBV6-5,TRBJ2-3
ASHALRGPKLGAF,TRBV7-8,TRBJ1-1
ASSRPGQTNSPLHRSPLH,TRBV27,TRBJ1-6
ASQEPRFYQGNTEAF,TRBV28,TRBJ1-1
AISESGSETQY,TRBV10-3,TRBJ2-5
ASSQGGLGRLYGYT,TRBV4-1,TRBJ1-2
ASSPGGAREQY,TRBV7-3,TRBJ2-7
AISDRLAETQY,TRBV10-3,TRBJ2-5
SVDNPLVVGVYT,TRBV29-1,TRBJ1-2
ASSSVFSYEQY,TRBV25-1,TRBJ2-7
AWSAYSRGSYEQY,TRBV30,TRBJ2-7
ASSVVHNTGELF,TRBV9,TRBJ2-2
ASSLRLKRNTEAF,TRBV7-8,TRBJ1-1
ASSFRRQGDEQY,TRBV5-5,TRBJ2-7
ASSFFVSYEQY,TRBV7-2,TRBJ2-7
ASSLALLKAGVGSPRHYT,TRBV7-2,TRBJ1-2
AINRDSDNEQF,TRBV10-3,TRBJ2-1
ASSRKTYADTQY,TRBV7-2,TRBJ2-3
ASSLWSGLNTGELF,TRBV5-1,TRBJ2-2
ASSSYRATNEKLF,TRBV9,TRBJ1-4
ASSDSGGSTDTQY,TRBV5-1,TRBJ2-3
AWSSPGTSWELF,TRBV30,TRBJ2-2
SVGLGQSKNIQY,TRBV29-1,TRBJ2-4
ASSRTSGGYNEQF,TRBV7-3,TRBJ2-1
ASSLSVSPTGGPGELF,TRBV7-3,TRBJ2-2
ASSLSGPMGLSGNTIY,TRBV27,TRBJ1-3
ASSLTGEAF,TRBV5-6,TRBJ1-1
ASSPRTGRNYGYT,TRBV28,TRBJ1-2